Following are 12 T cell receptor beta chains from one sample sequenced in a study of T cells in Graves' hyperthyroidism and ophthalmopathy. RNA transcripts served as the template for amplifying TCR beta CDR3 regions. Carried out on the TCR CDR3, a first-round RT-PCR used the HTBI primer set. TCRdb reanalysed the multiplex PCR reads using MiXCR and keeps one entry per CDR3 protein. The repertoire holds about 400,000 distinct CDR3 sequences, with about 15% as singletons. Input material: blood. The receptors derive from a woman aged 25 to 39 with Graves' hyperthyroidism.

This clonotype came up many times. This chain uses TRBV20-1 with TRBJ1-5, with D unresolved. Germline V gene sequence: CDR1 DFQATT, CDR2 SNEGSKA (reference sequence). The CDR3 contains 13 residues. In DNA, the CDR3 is TGCAGCGGAGGGCAGGATAGCAATCAGCCCCAGCATTTT. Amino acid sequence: CSGGQDSNQPQHF.

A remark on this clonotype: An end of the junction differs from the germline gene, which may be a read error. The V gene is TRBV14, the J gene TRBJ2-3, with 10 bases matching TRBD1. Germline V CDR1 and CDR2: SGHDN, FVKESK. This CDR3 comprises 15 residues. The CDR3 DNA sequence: TGTGCCAGCAGCCAGTGGGACAGGGGAGCAGATATGCAGTATTTT. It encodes CASSQWDRGADMQYF.

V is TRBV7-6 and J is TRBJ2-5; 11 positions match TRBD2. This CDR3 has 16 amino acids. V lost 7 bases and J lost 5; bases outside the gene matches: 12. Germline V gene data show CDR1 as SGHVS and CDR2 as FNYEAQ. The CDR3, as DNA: TGTGCCAGCATTTCGCATACTAGCGGGAGTATTGAGACCCAGTACTTC. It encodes CASISHTSGSIETQYF.

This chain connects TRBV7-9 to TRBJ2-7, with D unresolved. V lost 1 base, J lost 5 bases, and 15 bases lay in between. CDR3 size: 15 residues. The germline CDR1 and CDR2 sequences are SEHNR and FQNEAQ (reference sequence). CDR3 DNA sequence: TGTGCCAGCAGCTTAGTAAGGGCTTCAGGAAACGAGCAGTACTTC. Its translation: CASSLVRASGNEQYF. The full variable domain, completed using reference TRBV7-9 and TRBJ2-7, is DTGVSQNPRHKITKRGQNVTFRCDPISEHNRLYWYRQTLGQGPEFLTYFQNEAQLEKSRLLSDRFSAERPKGSFSTLEIQRTEQGDSAMYLCASSLVRASGNEQYFGPGTRLTVT.

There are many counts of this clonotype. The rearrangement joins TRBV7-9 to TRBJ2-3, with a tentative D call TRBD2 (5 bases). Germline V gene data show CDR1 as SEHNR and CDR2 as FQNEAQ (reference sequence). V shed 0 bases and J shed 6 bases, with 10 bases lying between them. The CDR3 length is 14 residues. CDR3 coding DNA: TGTGCCAGCAGCTTAGCGGAGGCCTCCGATACGCAGTATTTT. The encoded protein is CASSLAEASDTQYF.

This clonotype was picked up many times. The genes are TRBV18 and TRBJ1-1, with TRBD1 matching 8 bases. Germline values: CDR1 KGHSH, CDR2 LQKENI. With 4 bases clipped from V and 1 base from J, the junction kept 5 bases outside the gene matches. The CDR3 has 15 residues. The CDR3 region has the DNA TGTGCCAGCTCACGCCTGACAGGGGCGAACACTGAAGCTTTCTTT. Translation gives CASSRLTGANTEAFF.

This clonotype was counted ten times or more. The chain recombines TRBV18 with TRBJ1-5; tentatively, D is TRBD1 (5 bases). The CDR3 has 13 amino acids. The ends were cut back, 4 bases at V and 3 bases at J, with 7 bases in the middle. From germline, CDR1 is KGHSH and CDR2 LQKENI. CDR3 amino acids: CASSLGANQPQHF. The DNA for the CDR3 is TGTGCCAGCTCACTAGGGGCCAATCAGCCCCAGCATTTT.

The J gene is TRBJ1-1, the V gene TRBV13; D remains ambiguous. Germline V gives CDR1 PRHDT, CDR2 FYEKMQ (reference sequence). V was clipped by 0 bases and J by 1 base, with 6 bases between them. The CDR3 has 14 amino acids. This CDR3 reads CASSLGDPNTEAFF. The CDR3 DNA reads TGTGCCAGCAGCTTAGGGGACCCGAACACTGAAGCTTTCTTT.

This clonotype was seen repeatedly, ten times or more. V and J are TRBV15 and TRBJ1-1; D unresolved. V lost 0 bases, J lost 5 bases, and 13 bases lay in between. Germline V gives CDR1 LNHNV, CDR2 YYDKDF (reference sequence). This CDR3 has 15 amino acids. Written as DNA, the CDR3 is TGTGCCACCAGCAGAGATAGTGCGGGGTATACTGAAGCTTTCTTT. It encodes CATSRDSAGYTEAFF.

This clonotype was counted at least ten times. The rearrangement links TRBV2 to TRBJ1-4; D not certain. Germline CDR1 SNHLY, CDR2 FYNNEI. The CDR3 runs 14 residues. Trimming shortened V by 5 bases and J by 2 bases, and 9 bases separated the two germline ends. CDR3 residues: CASSQRMTNEKLFF. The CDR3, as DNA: TGTGCCAGCAGTCAAAGGATGACTAATGAAAAACTGTTTTTT.

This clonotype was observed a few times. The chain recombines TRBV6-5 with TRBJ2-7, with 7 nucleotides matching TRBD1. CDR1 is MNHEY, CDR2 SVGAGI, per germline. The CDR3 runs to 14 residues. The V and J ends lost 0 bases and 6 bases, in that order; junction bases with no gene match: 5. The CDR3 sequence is CASSYSRTGSEQYF. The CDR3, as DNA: TGTGCCAGCAGTTACTCCAGGACAGGCTCCGAGCAGTACTTC.

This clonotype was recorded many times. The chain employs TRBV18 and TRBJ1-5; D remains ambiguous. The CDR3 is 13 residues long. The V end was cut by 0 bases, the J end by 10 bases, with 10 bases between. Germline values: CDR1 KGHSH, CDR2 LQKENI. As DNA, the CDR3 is TGTGCCAGCTCACCACCTGACCGTGAACCCCAGCATTTT. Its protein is CASSPPDREPQHF.